The 23 T cell receptor beta chains listed next were all sequenced from one sample in a study of cytomegalovirus exposure and HLA in healthy donors. PCR employed 60 Vbeta and 13 Jbeta primers. Only in-frame clones appear in the TCRdb table, and some are missing; sequencing was by immunoSEQ multiplex PCR. This sample has approximately 150,000 clones; roughly 79% occur once, and the top ten carry 7%. The sample was PBMCs. Receptors were obtained from a woman aged 40 to 49 in good health and CMV-seropositive.

This clone was counted a few times. V usage is TRBV10-3 and J usage is TRBJ1-2; 10 positions match TRBD1. V was pared by 6 bases and J by 4 bases, with 8 bases of the junction left unmatched. Germline V gene data show CDR1 as ENHRY and CDR2 as SYGVKD. The CDR3 loop spans 15 amino acids. In DNA form, the CDR3 reads TGTGCCATCAGCCCCCGGGACAGGGGTTTCTATGGCTACACCTTC. It is translated as CAISPRDRGFYGYTF.

V and J are TRBV6-5 and TRBJ2-7; tentatively, D is TRBD1 (5 bases). Germline-derived CDR1 and CDR2 are MNHEY and SVGAGI. This CDR3 comprises 15 residues. V was pared by 5 bases and J by 4 bases, with 18 bases between. CDR3 nucleotides: TGTGCCAGCAGTCCGCTGTTAGGGGCGGCATACGAGCAGTACTTC. Residues: CASSPLLGAAYEQYF.

This clone was seen only a few times. The chain recombines TRBV14 with TRBJ2-7; 8 bases are shared with TRBD1. CDR1 is SGHDN, CDR2 FVKESK, per germline. The CDR3 is made up of 13 amino acids. The junction had 1 base not matched to a gene; V was cut back by 3 bases and J by 3 bases. CDR3 in amino acids: CASSQDRVYEQYF. CDR3 DNA sequence: TGTGCCAGCAGCCAGGACAGGGTCTACGAGCAGTACTTC. Complete variable domain (other parts from reference TRBV14 and TRBJ2-7): EAGVTQFPSHSVIEKGQTVTLRCDPISGHDNLYWYRRVMGKEIKFLLHFVKESKQDESGMPNNRFLAERTGGTYSTLKVQPAELEDSGVYFCASSQDRVYEQYFGPGTRLTVT.

This chain uses TRBV2 with TRBJ1-1, with D uncertain. V dropped 7 bases and J dropped 0 bases, with 12 bases sitting between them. Germline V gene lookup returns CDR1 SNHLY and CDR2 FYNNEI. The CDR3 extends over 14 amino acids. The CDR3 protein is CASIASSLNTEAFF. CDR3 in DNA: TGTGCCAGCATTGCAAGCTCTTTGAACACTGAAGCTTTCTTT.

The CDR3 sequence: CASSLGRGGMGVDEQFF. The CDR3 nucleotides are TGTGCCAGCAGCTTGGGAAGAGGGGGCATGGGGGTCGATGAGCAGTTCTTC. The rearrangement joins TRBV5-8 to TRBJ2-1; 7 bases align to TRBD1. Per the germline V gene, CDR1 is SGHTS and CDR2 is YDEGEE. J gave up 8 bases and V 0 bases, and 14 bases lay outside the gene matches. The CDR3 consists of 17 residues.

The chain has TRBV28 and TRBJ1-1; the D is unclear. Germline V gene lookup returns CDR1 MDHEN and CDR2 SYDVKM. The CDR3 covers 14 residues. V was pared by 10 bases and J by 2 bases, with 17 bases between. As DNA, the CDR3 is TGTGCCATCGCAATTGGGAGGGCCAACACTGAAGCTTTCTTT. It specifies CAIAIGRANTEAFF.

The chain recombines TRBV28 with TRBJ1-2, with D possibly matching TRBD1 (5 bases). Germline V gene data show CDR1 as MDHEN and CDR2 as SYDVKM. The CDR3 has 18 amino acids. V lost 4 bases and J lost 8, with 29 bases in between. The CDR3 reads CASSSSTGPGGGGSGYTF. In DNA form, the CDR3 reads TGTGCCAGCAGTTCCTCGACGGGGCCGGGGGGTGGAGGGAGCGGCTACACCTTC.

The CDR3 reads CASSADPAAAFSSGANVLTF. The CDR3 DNA sequence: TGTGCCAGCAGCGCAGACCCCGCGGCAGCTTTTTCATCCGGGGCCAACGTCCTGACTTTC. The chain couples TRBV9 to TRBJ2-6; no clear D gene. Per germline, CDR1 SGDLS and CDR2 YYNGEE. V was shortened by 3 bases and J by 4 bases, with 26 bases between the two germline ends. The CDR3 is 20 amino acids.

The CDR3 spells CAWSTRGFFEKLFF. The DNA for the CDR3 is TGTGCCTGGAGTACCCGAGGCTTCTTCGAAAAACTGTTTTTT. The V and J genes are TRBV30 and TRBJ1-4; D is ambiguous. V lost 2 bases to trimming and J lost 8 bases, with 15 bases between them. This CDR3 comprises 14 residues. Germline CDR1 GTSNPN, CDR2 SVGIG (reference sequence).

This clone appeared a single time. The chain joins TRBV13 to TRBJ1-2, with D uncertain. This CDR3 has 14 amino acids. Germline V gene sequence: CDR1 PRHDT, CDR2 FYEKMQ (reference sequence). V was pared by 5 bases and J by 1 base, with 11 bases between. The CDR3 here is CASSPGRGNYGYTF. The DNA for the CDR3 is TGTGCCAGCAGCCCAGGCCGGGGTAACTATGGCTACACCTTC.

V and J are TRBV28 and TRBJ1-5, with 10 bases that match TRBD1. V was clipped by 5 bases and J by 2 bases; unmatched bases: 3. The CDR3 is 15 amino acids. Germline V gene sequence: CDR1 MDHEN, CDR2 SYDVKM. For the CDR3, the DNA is TGTGCCAGCAGTGGGGACAGGGGTGGCAATCAGCCCCAGCATTTT. It codes for CASSGDRGGNQPQHF.

The CDR3 coding sequence is TGTGCCAGCAGCAAGGACAGGGGGCTTGGCTACACCTTC. Protein product: CASSKDRGLGYTF. This rearrangement joins TRBV5-4 to TRBJ1-2, with 11 bases matching TRBD1. V was pared by 4 bases and J by 7 bases, with 3 bases of the junction left unmatched. The CDR3 is made up of 13 amino acids. Germline V lookup: CDR1 SGHNT, CDR2 YYREEE (reference sequence).

The genes are TRBV19 and TRBJ2-7; TRBD1 matches 9 bases. The CDR3 totals 14 residues. V shed 4 bases, J shed 4 bases, and the junction held 5 bases outside the gene matches. Germline V gene sequence: CDR1 LNHDA, CDR2 SQIVND (reference sequence). The CDR3 DNA sequence: TGTGCCAGTAGTAGACAGGGGGAAAGGTACGAGCAGTACTTC. Translating it yields CASSRQGERYEQYF.

CDR3 DNA sequence: TGTGCCGGAAGCCAGGGGGCGCCTAACTATGGCTACACCTTC. Translated: CAGSQGAPNYGYTF. The chain carries TRBV6-5 and TRBJ1-2, with TRBD1 matching over 8 bases. The CDR3 has 14 residues. The V gene's germline CDR1 is MNHEY and CDR2 SVGAGI. Germline trimming cut 11 bases from V and 0 bases from J; bases unmatched to any gene: 8.

This chain connects TRBV2 to TRBJ1-4; 8 nucleotides align to TRBD1. The germline gives CDR1 SNHLY, CDR2 FYNNEI. The ends lost 6 bases at V and 7 bases at J; junction bases unmatched: 13. This CDR3 has 16 residues. The CDR3 sequence is CASSPRTGRLREKLFF. The CDR3 bases are TGTGCCAGCAGCCCTAGGACAGGGAGGTTGCGTGAAAAACTGTTTTTT.

This chain links TRBV5-1 with TRBJ1-1, with a weak D call TRBD1 (5 bases). CDR1 and CDR2 from the germline V gene are SGHRS and YFSETQ. Trimming removed 2 bases from V and 0 bases from J, with 14 bases in between. This CDR3 comprises 16 residues. The CDR3 protein is CASSLAQGTMNTEAFF. CDR3 DNA: TGCGCCAGCAGCTTAGCTCAGGGCACGATGAACACTGAAGCTTTCTTT.

The chain is built from TRBV15 and TRBJ1-2, with no clear D. Germline-derived CDR1 and CDR2 are LNHNV and YYDKDF (reference sequence). The CDR3 is 14 residues long. V gave up 0 bases and J gave up 7 bases, with 12 bases separating them. Here the CDR3 reads CATSRDNSMTGYTF. DNA of the CDR3: TGTGCCACCAGCAGAGATAACAGTATGACTGGCTACACCTTC.

The gene calls are TRBV7-2 and TRBJ1-2, with D tentatively TRBD1 (6 bases). V lost 1 base, J lost 0 bases, and 9 bases lay in between. This CDR3 region has 15 residues. Germline assignment: CDR1 SGHTA and CDR2 FQGNSA. This chain's CDR3 is CASSLEGQPNYGYTF. CDR3 coding DNA: TGTGCCAGCAGCTTAGAAGGACAGCCTAACTATGGCTACACCTTC.

This chain uses TRBV11-2 with TRBJ2-5, with D unclear. From germline, CDR1 is SGHAT and CDR2 FQNNGV. Between the trimmed V and J ends, which lost 1 base and 2 bases, there was a span of 11 bases. The CDR3 sequence is 15 residues long. The CDR3 bases are TGTGCCAGCAGCTTAGTCCCTGGCAGGCAAGAGACCCAGTACTTC. Its protein product is CASSLVPGRQETQYF.

The chain has TRBV19 and TRBJ2-2; 8 bases match TRBD1. The V gene end was trimmed by 6 bases and the J gene end by 2 bases; junction bases not matched to a gene: 11. Germline-derived CDR1 and CDR2 are LNHDA and SQIVND (reference sequence). The CDR3 contains 17 residues. This CDR3 reads CASSRLPGQVNTGELFF. CDR3 nucleotides: TGTGCCAGTAGCCGCCTACCGGGACAGGTTAACACCGGGGAGCTGTTTTTT.

This clone occurred once. This chain joins TRBV28 and TRBJ2-2, with 9 positions matching TRBD1. The CDR3 has 16 amino acids. The V and J ends lost 6 bases and 2 bases, in that order; junction bases with no gene match: 7. Germline V gene data show CDR1 as MDHEN and CDR2 as SYDVKM. The CDR3 protein is CASRVTGGSNTGELFF. CDR3 sequence (DNA): TGTGCCAGCAGAGTAACAGGGGGCTCAAACACCGGGGAGCTGTTTTTT.

The chain uses TRBV2 and TRBJ1-6; 10 nucleotides line up with TRBD1. The CDR3 spans 17 residues. Germline trimming cut 3 bases from V and 2 bases from J; bases unmatched to any gene: 4. In germline, CDR1 is SNHLY, CDR2 FYNNEI. The chain's CDR3 is CASSEGQGFPYNSPLHF. The CDR3 DNA follows: TGTGCCAGCAGTGAGGGACAGGGGTTTCCCTATAATTCACCCCTCCACTTT.

This chain uses TRBV9 with TRBJ1-1; no definite D call. Germline lookup yields CDR1 SGDLS and CDR2 YYNGEE. V gave up 0 bases and J gave up 1 base, with 10 bases separating them. The CDR3 is 15 residues long. This chain's CDR3 is CASSVGSAGNTEAFF. As DNA, the CDR3 is TGTGCCAGCAGCGTAGGGTCCGCGGGGAACACTGAAGCTTTCTTT.